This T cell receptor beta chain is drawn from a study of T-cell reconstitution after alpha-beta-depleted transplantation in children. Study results and caveats: Day-60 TCRbeta diversity that was high in some patients was derived from surviving recipient T cells and thymic progenitors. When one year had passed after transplant, most T-cell counts and diversity came from newly produced T cells. As was reported, about two months after transplant, alpha-beta T cells came from several hundred expanded graft clones.

The CDR3 has 16 residues. V gave up 0 bases and J gave up 5 bases, with 12 bases separating them. The germline gives CDR1 SGDLS, CDR2 YYNGEE. Preparation of the TCRbeta library was carried out with unique molecular identifiers. TCRdb re-called the PCR reads through MiXCR, storing one row per CDR3 protein. Here the sample spans roughly 280,000 distinct CDR3 sequences, around 10% being singletons. This clonotype was seen ten or more times. Its antigen is unidentified. The genes are TRBV9 and TRBJ1-6; D might be TRBD1 (6 bases). This TCR derives from a male patient between 2 and 10 years old who had a stem cell transplant for chronic granulomatous disease, so the T cells may come from the graft donor. The input for sequencing was peripheral blood, taken 180 days after TCRalphabeta/CD19-depleted stem cell transplant. The CDR3 region is CASSVGGDRNNSPLHF. The CDR3 region has the DNA TGTGCCAGCAGCGTAGGGGGTGACAGGAATAATTCACCCCTCCACTTT.